This TCR beta chain was observed in a study of CD8+ T cells in alopecia areata. The wider study: The drug, tofacitinib, lasted 6 to 18 months, followed by 6 months off drug.

Overall study results and limits: It was lesional scalp, especially alopecia totalis/universalis, that showed higher clonality than normal scalp.

About this clone: Its antigen remains unknown.

Peripheral blood samples and lesional scalp punch biopsies were obtained from alopecia areata patients. Sorting separated CD4+ and CD8+ T cells out of PBMCs. Extracted RNA was reverse transcribed, and the resulting cDNA served as sequencing template. Sequenced by immunoSEQ multiplex PCR; TCRdb stores in-frame clones only, minus some. The sample includes 140,000 to 150,000 clones, around 49% of them seen just once. V was cut by 5 bases and J by 2 bases, with 13 bases left in between. Germline CDR1 SGHDT, CDR2 YYEEEE. This CDR3 has 14 residues. The source of this sequence is a human donor with alopecia areata. The specimen comprised CD4+ T cells sorted from blood, sampled at week 0. J is TRBJ1-2 and V is TRBV5-6; D uncertain. CDR3 amino acids: CASRLTGANYGYTF. The CDR3 DNA is TGTGCCAGCAGACTGACGGGAGCCAACTATGGCTACACCTTC. Complete variable domain (other parts from reference TRBV5-6 and TRBJ1-2): DAGVTQSPTHLIKTRGQQVTLRCSPKSGHDTVSWYQQALGQGPQFIFQYYEEEERQRGNFPDRFSGHQFPNYSSELNVNALLLGDSALYLCASRLTGANYGYTFGSGTRLTVV.